Below, one T cell receptor beta chain is given with its context. Its target is not known. This specimen comes from a study of T cells in localized non-small cell lung cancer. Study-level findings and limits: In adjacent lung, a median about 54 of the top 100 tumor clones were found. There was higher T cell clonality in uninvolved adjacent lung than in tumor, and it was highest there. Greater blood T cell density accompanied longer overall survival.

Method: immunoSEQ multiplex PCR; TCRdb's copy keeps in-frame clones and lacks some. This table holds roughly 27,000 clones, less than 95% found once. The V and J ends lost 5 bases and 2 bases respectively, with 13 bases between them. This CDR3 is 14 amino acids long. Germline loops: CDR1 SEHNR, CDR2 FQNEAQ (reference sequence). This chain connects TRBV7-9 to TRBJ2-7; no firm D call. The origin of this receptor is a female donor at least 60 years old with stage I lung adenocarcinoma. Sequencing used peripheral blood, obtained before any cancer treatment. As DNA, the CDR3 is TGTGCCAGCAGCCCAACTCTGGACGCCTACGAGCAGTACTTC. Translation gives CASSPTLDAYEQYF.